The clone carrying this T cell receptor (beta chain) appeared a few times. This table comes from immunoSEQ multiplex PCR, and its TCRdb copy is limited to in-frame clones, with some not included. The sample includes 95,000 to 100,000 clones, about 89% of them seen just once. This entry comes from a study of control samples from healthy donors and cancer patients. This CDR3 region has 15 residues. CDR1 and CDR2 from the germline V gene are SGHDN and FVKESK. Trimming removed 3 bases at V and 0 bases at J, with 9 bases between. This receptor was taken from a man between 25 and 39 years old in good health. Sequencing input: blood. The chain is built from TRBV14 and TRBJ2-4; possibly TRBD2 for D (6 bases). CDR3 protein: CASSQGGLAKNIQYF. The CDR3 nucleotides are TGTGCCAGCAGCCAGGGGGGACTAGCCAAAAACATTCAGTACTTC.